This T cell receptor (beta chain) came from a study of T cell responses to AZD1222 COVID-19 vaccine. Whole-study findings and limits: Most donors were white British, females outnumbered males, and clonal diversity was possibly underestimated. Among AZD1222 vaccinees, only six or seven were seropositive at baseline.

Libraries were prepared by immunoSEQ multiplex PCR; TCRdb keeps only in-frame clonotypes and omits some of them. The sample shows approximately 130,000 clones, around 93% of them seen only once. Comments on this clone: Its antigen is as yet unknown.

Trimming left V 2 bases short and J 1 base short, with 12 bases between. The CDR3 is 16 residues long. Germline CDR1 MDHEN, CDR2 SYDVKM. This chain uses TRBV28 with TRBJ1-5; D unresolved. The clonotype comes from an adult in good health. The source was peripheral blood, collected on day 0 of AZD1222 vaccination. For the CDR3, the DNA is TGTGCCAGCAGTTTAAGTAGCAGGAGAAGCAATCAGCCCCAGCATTTT. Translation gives CASSLSSRRSNQPQHF.